This T cell receptor (beta chain) was found in a study of blood T cell repertoires in COVID-19. In germline, CDR1 is SNHLY, CDR2 FYNNEI. The V gene end was trimmed by 9 bases and the J gene end by 3 bases; junction bases not matched to a gene: 0. This CDR3 spans 11 amino acids. Data came from immunoSEQ multiplex PCR; TCRdb stores just in-frame clones and leaves some out. The sample contains roughly 250,000 clones, 90% of which appear only once. The chain has TRBV2 and TRBJ2-3; the match to TRBD1 covers 7 bases. This receptor was obtained from a woman aged 40 to 55 with acute or convalescent COVID-19. Sequences were obtained from peripheral blood. The CDR3 sequence is CARQGTDTQYF. For the CDR3, the DNA is TGTGCCAGACAGGGGACAGATACGCAGTATTTT.